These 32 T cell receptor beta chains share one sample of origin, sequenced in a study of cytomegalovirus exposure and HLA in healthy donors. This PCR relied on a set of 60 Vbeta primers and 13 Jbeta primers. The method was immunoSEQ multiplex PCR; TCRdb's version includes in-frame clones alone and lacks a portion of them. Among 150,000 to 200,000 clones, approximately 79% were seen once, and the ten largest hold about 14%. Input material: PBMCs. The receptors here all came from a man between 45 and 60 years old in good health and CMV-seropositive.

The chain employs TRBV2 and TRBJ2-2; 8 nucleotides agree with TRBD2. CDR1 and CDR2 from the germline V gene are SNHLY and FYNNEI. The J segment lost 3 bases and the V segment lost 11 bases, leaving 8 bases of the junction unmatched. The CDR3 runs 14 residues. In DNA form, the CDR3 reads TGTGCCGTCGCGGGGGGCGGATACACCGGGGAGCTGTTTTTT. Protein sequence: CAVAGGGYTGELFF.

The CDR3: CASSLVPGRETQYF. The CDR3 bases are TGTGCCAGCAGCTTAGTGCCAGGGAGGGAGACCCAGTACTTC. The J gene is TRBJ2-5, the V gene TRBV11-2; the D gene is possibly TRBD2 (6 bases). The CDR3 loop spans 14 amino acids. Germline CDR1 is SGHAT and CDR2 is FQNNGV. Deletions cut 1 base from V and 5 bases from J, with 11 bases between.

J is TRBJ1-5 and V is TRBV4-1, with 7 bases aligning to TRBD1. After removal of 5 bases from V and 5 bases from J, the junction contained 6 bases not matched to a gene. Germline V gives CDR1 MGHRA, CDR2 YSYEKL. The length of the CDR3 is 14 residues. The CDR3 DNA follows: TGCGCCAGCAGCTCCAGGACAGGAGATCAGCCCCAGCATTTT. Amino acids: CASSSRTGDQPQHF.

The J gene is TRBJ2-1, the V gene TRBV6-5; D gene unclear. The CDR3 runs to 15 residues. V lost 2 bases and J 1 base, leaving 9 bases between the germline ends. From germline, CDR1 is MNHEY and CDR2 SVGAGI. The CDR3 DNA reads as TGTGCCAGCAGTTACGGGCCAGCATCCTACAATGAGCAGTTCTTC. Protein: CASSYGPASYNEQFF.

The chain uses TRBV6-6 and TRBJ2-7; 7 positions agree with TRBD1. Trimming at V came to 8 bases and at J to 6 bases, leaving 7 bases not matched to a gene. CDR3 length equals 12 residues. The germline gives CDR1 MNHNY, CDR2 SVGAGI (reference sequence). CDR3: CASRSRTGEQYF. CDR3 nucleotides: TGTGCCAGCCGCTCCCGGACAGGCGAGCAGTACTTC.

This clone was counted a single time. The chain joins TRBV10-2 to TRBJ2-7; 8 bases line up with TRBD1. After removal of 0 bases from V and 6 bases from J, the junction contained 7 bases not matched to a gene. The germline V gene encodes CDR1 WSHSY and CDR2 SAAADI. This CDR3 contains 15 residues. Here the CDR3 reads CASSESGTGSPEQYF. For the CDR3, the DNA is TGCGCCAGCAGTGAGTCGGGGACAGGTTCCCCCGAGCAGTACTTC.

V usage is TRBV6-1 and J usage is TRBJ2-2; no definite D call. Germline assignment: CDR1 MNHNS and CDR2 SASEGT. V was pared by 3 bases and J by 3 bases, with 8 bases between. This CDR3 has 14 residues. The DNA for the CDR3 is TGTGCCAGCAGTGAGGAGCCCTACACCGGGGAGCTGTTTTTT. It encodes CASSEEPYTGELFF.

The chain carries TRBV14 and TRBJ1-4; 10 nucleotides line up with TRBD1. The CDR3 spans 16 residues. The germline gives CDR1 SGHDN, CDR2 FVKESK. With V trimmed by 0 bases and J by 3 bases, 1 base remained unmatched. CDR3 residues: CASSQEDRGPNEKLFF. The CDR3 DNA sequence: TGTGCCAGCAGCCAAGAAGACAGGGGGCCTAATGAAAAACTGTTTTTT.

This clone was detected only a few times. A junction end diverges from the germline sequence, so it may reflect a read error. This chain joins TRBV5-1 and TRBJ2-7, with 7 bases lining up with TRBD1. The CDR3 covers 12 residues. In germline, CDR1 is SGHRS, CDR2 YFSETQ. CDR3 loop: CASSFGTDPPSF. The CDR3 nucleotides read TGCGCCAGCAGCTTCGGGACAGACCCCCCATCCTTC.

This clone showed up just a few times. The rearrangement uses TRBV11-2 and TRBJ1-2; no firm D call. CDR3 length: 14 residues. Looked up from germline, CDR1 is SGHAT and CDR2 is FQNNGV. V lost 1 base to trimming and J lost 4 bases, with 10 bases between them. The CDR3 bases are TGTGCCAGCAGCTTAGGGCACAGTCCCTATGGCTACACCTTC. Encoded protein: CASSLGHSPYGYTF.

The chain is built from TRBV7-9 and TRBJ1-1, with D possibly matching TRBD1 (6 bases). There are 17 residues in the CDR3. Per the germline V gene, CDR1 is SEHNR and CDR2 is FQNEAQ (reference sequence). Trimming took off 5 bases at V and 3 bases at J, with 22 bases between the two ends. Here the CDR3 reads CASSKSLGGRSYTEAFF. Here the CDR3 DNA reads TGTGCCAGCAGCAAATCCCTGGGGGGGCGGAGTTACACTGAAGCTTTCTTT.

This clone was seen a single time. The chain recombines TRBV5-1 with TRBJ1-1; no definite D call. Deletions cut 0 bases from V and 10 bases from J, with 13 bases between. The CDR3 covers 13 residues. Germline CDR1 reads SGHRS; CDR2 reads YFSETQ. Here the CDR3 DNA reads TGCGCCAGCAGCTTGGGAGAGCAGGAGGGAGCTTTCTTT. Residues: CASSLGEQEGAFF.

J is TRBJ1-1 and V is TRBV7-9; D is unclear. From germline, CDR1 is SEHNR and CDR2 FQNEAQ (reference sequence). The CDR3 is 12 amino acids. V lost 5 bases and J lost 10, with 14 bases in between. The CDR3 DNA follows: TGTGCCAGCAGCCCTAGCTGGGGAGGAGCTTTCTTT. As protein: CASSPSWGGAFF.

CDR3 sequence (DNA): TGTGCCAGCAGGAAAACAGGGGGCGCGGGAAACACTGAAGCTTTCTTT. As protein: CASRKTGGAGNTEAFF. V and J are TRBV5-4 and TRBJ1-1; TRBD1 agrees at 9 bases. Losses at the gene ends were 5 bases for V and 2 bases for J; bases not matched to a gene: 10. The CDR3 is 16 residues long. The V gene's germline CDR1 is SGHNT and CDR2 YYREEE (reference sequence).

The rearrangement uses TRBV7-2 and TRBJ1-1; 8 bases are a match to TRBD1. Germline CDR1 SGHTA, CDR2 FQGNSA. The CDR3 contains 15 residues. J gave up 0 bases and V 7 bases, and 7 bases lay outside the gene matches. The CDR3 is CASTRRQGLNTEAFF. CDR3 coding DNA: TGTGCCAGCACCCGCAGACAGGGGCTGAACACTGAAGCTTTCTTT.

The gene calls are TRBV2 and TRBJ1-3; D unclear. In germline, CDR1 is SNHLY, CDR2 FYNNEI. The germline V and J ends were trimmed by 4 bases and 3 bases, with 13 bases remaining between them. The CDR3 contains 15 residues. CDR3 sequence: CASSANSLRGNTIYF. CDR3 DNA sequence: TGTGCCAGCAGTGCCAACAGTCTTCGTGGAAACACCATATATTTT.

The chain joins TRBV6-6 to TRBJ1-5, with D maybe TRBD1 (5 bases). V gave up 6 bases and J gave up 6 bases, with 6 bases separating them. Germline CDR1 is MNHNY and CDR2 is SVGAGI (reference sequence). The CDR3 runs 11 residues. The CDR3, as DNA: TGTGCCAGCAGGGGGGGTCAGCCCCAGCATTTT. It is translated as CASRGGQPQHF.

The CDR3 sequence is CASSLQGASSGNTIYF. The DNA for the CDR3 is TGCGCCAGCAGCTTACAGGGGGCGAGCTCTGGAAACACCATATATTTT. The chain links TRBV5-1 to TRBJ1-3; 9 bases map to TRBD1. This CDR3 region has 16 residues. Germline CDR1 and CDR2: SGHRS and YFSETQ. With 2 bases clipped from V and 0 bases from J, the junction kept 3 bases outside the gene matches.

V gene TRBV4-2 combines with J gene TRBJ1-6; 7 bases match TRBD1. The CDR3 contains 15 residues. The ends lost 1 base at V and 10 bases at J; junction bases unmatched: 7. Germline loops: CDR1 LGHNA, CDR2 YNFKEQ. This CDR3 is CASSQGGDSVSPLHF. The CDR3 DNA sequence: TGTGCCAGCAGCCAAGGAGGGGACAGCGTCTCACCCCTCCACTTT.

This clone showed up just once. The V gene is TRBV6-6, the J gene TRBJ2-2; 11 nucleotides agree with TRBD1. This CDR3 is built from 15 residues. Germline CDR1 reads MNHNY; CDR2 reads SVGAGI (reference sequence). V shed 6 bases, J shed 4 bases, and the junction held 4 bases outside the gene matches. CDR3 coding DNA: TGTGCCAGCAGAGCGGACAGGGGGCGCACCGGGGAGCTGTTTTTT. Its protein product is CASRADRGRTGELFF.

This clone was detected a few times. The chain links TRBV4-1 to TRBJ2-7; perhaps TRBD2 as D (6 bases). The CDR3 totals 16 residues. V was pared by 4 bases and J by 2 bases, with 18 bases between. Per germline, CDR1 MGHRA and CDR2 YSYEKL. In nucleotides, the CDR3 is TGCGCCAGCAGCCCCCCCCCTTTGGGACTGACCTACGAGCAGTACGTC. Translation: CASSPPPLGLTYEQYV.

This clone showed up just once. The CDR3 protein is CAISEDVRGAGELFF. The CDR3 DNA reads as TGTGCCATCAGTGAGGACGTTCGGGGGGCCGGGGAGCTGTTTTTT. The rearrangement links TRBV10-3 to TRBJ2-2, with 7 bases fitting TRBD2. V was pared by 2 bases and J by 6 bases, with 6 bases of the junction left unmatched. From germline, CDR1 is ENHRY and CDR2 SYGVKD. The CDR3 contains 15 residues.

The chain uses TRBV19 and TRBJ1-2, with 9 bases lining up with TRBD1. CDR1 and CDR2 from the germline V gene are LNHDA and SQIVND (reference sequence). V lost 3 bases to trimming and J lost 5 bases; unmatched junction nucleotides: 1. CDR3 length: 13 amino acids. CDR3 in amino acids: CASSIGTGYGYTF. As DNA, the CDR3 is TGTGCCAGTAGTATCGGGACAGGGTATGGCTACACCTTC.

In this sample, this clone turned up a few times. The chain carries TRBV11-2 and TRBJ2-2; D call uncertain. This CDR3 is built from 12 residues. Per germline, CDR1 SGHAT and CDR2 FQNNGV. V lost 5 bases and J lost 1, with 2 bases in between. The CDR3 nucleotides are TGTGCCAGCAGCCTGAACACCGGGGAGCTGTTTTTT. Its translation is CASSLNTGELFF.

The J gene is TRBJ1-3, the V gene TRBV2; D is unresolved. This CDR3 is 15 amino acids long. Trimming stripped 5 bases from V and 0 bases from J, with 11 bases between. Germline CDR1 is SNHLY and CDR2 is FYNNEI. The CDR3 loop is CASSNSLRSGNTIYF. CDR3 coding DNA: TGTGCCAGCAGTAACAGCCTGCGCTCTGGAAACACCATATATTTT.

CDR3 DNA sequence: TGTGCCAGCAGTGAATTAGGGCGGGGGAATCAGCCCCAGCATTTT. Translation gives CASSELGRGNQPQHF. The chain employs TRBV6-1 and TRBJ1-5; a possible D gene is TRBD1 (5 bases). The CDR3 has 15 amino acids. The ends were cut back, 2 bases at V and 4 bases at J, with 12 bases in the middle. The germline V gene encodes CDR1 MNHNS and CDR2 SASEGT.

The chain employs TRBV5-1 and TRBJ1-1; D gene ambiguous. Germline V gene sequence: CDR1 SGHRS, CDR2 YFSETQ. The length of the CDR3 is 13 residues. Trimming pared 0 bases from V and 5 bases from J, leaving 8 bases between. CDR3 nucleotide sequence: TGCGCCAGCAGCTTGGATGTCCTTACTGAAGCTTTCTTT. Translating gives CASSLDVLTEAFF.

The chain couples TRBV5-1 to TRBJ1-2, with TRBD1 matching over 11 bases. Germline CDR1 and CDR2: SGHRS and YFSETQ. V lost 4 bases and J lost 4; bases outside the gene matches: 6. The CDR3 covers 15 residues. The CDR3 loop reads CASSIGTGGTYGYTF. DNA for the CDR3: TGCGCCAGCAGCATTGGGACAGGGGGGACCTATGGCTACACCTTC.

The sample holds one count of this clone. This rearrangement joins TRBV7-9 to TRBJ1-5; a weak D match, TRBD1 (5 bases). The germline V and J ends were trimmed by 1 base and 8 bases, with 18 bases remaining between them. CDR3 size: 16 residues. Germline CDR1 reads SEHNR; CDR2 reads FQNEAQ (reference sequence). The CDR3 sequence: CASSLGTAGLGEPQHF. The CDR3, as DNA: TGTGCCAGCAGCTTAGGGACCGCAGGGTTAGGAGAGCCCCAGCATTTT. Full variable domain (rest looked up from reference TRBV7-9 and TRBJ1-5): DTGVSQNPRHKITKRGQNVTFRCDPISEHNRLYWYRQTLGQGPEFLTYFQNEAQLEKSRLLSDRFSAERPKGSFSTLEIQRTEQGDSAMYLCASSLGTAGLGEPQHFGDGTRLSIL.

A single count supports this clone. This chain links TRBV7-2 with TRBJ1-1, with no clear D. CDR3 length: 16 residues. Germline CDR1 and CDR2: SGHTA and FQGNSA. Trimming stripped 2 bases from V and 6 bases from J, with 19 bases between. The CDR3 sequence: CASSLTPDAGMSEAFF. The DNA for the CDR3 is TGTGCCAGCAGCTTAACCCCGGACGCGGGAATGTCTGAAGCTTTCTTT.

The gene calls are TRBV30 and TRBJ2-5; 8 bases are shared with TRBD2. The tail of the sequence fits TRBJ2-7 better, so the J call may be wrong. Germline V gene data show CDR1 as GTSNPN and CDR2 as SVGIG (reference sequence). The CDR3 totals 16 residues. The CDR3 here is CAWSVRAGGLTYEQYF. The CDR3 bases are TGTGCCTGGAGTGTAAGGGCGGGGGGTCTCACCTACGAGCAGTACTTC.

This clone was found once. In nucleotides, the CDR3 is TGTGCCAGCTCACCACGTTCCCTTAAAGGCGGTAATCAGCCCCAGCATTTT. It specifies CASSPRSLKGGNQPQHF. The gene calls are TRBV18 and TRBJ1-5, with unresolved D. The CDR3 runs 17 residues. The V gene's germline CDR1 is KGHSH and CDR2 LQKENI. Trimming removed 1 base from V and 4 bases from J, with 17 bases in between.